Sequencing of this TCR beta chain was carried out in a study of a mutant IDH1 vaccine in newly diagnosed glioma. The overall study: In some groups vaccination began 4-6 weeks post-radiotherapy; others received it with temozolomide. Treated patients had a mean age of about 40 years and a sex split that was roughly 60% male and 37.5% female.

TCRdb's copy holds only in-frame clones and misses some; the assay was immunoSEQ multiplex PCR. The table has approximately 57,000 clones, roughly 81% seen once; the top ten hold about 8.8%. Regarding the study as a whole: Patients showed vaccine-induced immune responses at a rate of roughly 94%.

Time point noted: week 23, last vaccination. A single vaccine dose contained 300 ug of mutant IDH1 20-mer peptide, and topical imiquimod was used with it. Each of the donors came in with new WHO grade 3 or 4 astrocytomas that were IDH1-mutant and ATRX-lost. Regarding this clone: As yet, its antigen is unknown.

The CDR3 has 16 residues. Trimming stripped 2 bases from V and 0 bases from J, with 10 bases between. Germline V CDR1 and CDR2: MNHNY, SVGAGI (reference sequence). The receptor's source is a woman aged 40 to 50 with glioma. Some clones in this sample may be carry-over from other donors' samples. The chain employs TRBV6-6 and TRBJ1-4; D unresolved. This sample comprised PBMCs, obtained from a glioma patient whose treatment included an IDH1 peptide vaccine. CDR3 DNA: TGTGCCAGCAGTTACAAGGGCGGTGCAACTAATGAAAAACTGTTTTTT. Translation gives CASSYKGGATNEKLFF.